This T cell receptor beta chain was recovered during a study of regulatory T cells in long-lasting Graves disease. Broader study findings: Sharing of public clonotypes was greater in persistent patients (about 3,000) than in new patients (around 1,000).

As concerns this clonotype: Its antigen is currently unknown.

The sample's time point: newly diagnosed GD, antithyroid drugs for less than 3 months. Extracted RNA from PBMCs served as the source of the TCR library. The CDR3 consists of 15 residues. With 0 bases removed from V and 6 bases from J, the gap between germline ends came to 12 bases. Germline V lookup: CDR1 LGHNA, CDR2 YNFKEQ. To make TCR beta libraries, researchers used iRepertoire HTBI primers and Arm-PCR of CDR3 regions. TCRdb ran MiXCR on the multiplex PCR reads and lists one entry per CDR3 protein. Among fewer than 450,000 distinct CDR3 sequences listed, around 16% were seen once. This sample was also put to use in a study of T cells in Graves' hyperthyroidism and ophthalmopathy. As reported in that work: Exclusion of patients followed from uncontrolled infection, other autoimmune disease, pregnancy or lactation.

The source of this sequence is a woman aged 40 to 55 with Graves disease. Sample: peripheral blood mononuclear cells (PBMCs), taken at new diagnosis, from a patient treated with antithyroid drugs. The chain recombines TRBV4-2 with TRBJ2-1; D unclear. The CDR3 region is CASSQEAAAANEQFF. CDR3 bases: TGTGCCAGCAGCCAAGAGGCGGCGGCCGCCAATGAGCAGTTCTTC.